The 16 T cell receptor beta chains listed next were all sequenced from one sample in a study of blood T cell repertoires in COVID-19. Using immunoSEQ multiplex PCR, the repertoire was profiled, and TCRdb retains in-frame clones only, with some absent. The sample lists about half a million clones; 80% to 90% were seen once. Sequencing was performed on peripheral blood. Source of these receptors: a human donor in a cohort sampled during active COVID-19.

In DNA form, the CDR3 reads TGCGCCAGCAGCCCAAGACTAGGTTCCTACAATGAGCAGTTCTTC. The encoded protein is CASSPRLGSYNEQFF. V is TRBV4-3 and J is TRBJ2-1, with D possibly being TRBD2 (6 bases). Trimming cost V 4 bases and J 1 base, with 11 bases left between them. The CDR3 extends over 15 amino acids. Germline V gene lookup returns CDR1 LGHNA and CDR2 YSLEER.

The gene calls are TRBV6-5 and TRBJ1-6; 7 bases align to TRBD1. This CDR3 spans 14 amino acids. V dropped 3 bases and J dropped 14; count of bases not matched to a gene: 10. Germline assignment: CDR1 MNHEY and CDR2 SVGAGI. CDR3 sequence reads: CASSYGQATYSLHF. CDR3 in DNA: TGTGCCAGCAGTTATGGACAGGCAACATATTCCCTCCACTTT.

This chain links TRBV9 with TRBJ2-2, with 10 bases lining up with TRBD1. The CDR3 is made up of 14 amino acids. CDR1 SGDLS and CDR2 YYNGEE come from the germline V gene. Unmatched junction bases numbered 4, after V lost 4 bases and J lost 7 bases. The DNA for the CDR3 is TGTGCCAGCAGCAGACAGGGGGCCGGCGGGGAGCTGTTTTTT. Translated: CASSRQGAGGELFF.

The V and J genes are TRBV30 and TRBJ1-3, with D possibly TRBD1 on 6 matching bases. V lost 3 bases and J lost 11, with 14 bases in between. Germline CDR1 GTSNPN, CDR2 SVGIG (reference sequence). CDR3 length equals 12 residues. The CDR3 sequence is CAWSFQGTSIYF. The CDR3 bases are TGTGCCTGGAGCTTCCAGGGGACCTCCATATATTTT.

The V and J genes are TRBV6-1 and TRBJ1-6; no definite D call. Germline lookup yields CDR1 MNHNS and CDR2 SASEGT. Trimming stripped 1 base from V and 2 bases from J, with 15 bases between. The CDR3 extends over 18 amino acids. The CDR3: CASSEVLDGGTYNSPLHF. CDR3 in DNA: TGTGCCAGCAGTGAAGTCCTCGATGGAGGGACCTATAATTCACCCCTCCACTTT.

The V call is TRBV27, the J call TRBJ1-4; D unresolved. CDR3 length: 12 amino acids. Deletions cut 2 bases from V and 11 bases from J, with 9 bases between. Germline V gene sequence: CDR1 MNHEY, CDR2 SMNVEV (reference sequence). The CDR3 DNA sequence: TGTGCCAGCAGTTTAGGCTACGGGAAACTGTTTTTT. Protein sequence: CASSLGYGKLFF.

The rearrangement joins TRBV4-3 to TRBJ2-5; no clear D gene. The CDR3 is 16 amino acids. Germline lookup yields CDR1 LGHNA and CDR2 YSLEER. V was cut by 0 bases and J by 2 bases, with 13 bases left in between. The DNA of the CDR3 is TGCGCCAGCAGCCAAGACGCCCAGACTGCTCAAGAGACCCAGTACTTC. This encodes CASSQDAQTAQETQYF.

The chain carries TRBV27 and TRBJ2-7; 9 positions agree with TRBD2. The CDR3 covers 14 residues. Germline CDR1 and CDR2: MNHEY and SMNVEV (reference sequence). The V and J ends lost 3 bases and 2 bases, in that order; junction bases with no gene match: 2. The CDR3, as DNA: TGTGCCAGCAGTTTCGGCGGGAGGGCCTACGAGCAGTACTTC. Amino acids: CASSFGGRAYEQYF.

The chain links TRBV19 to TRBJ2-1; 13 bases are shared with TRBD2. Trimming at V came to 1 base and at J to 0 bases, leaving 6 bases not matched to a gene. CDR3 length: 19 amino acids. Germline-derived CDR1 and CDR2 are LNHDA and SQIVND (reference sequence). The CDR3 loop reads CASSIAGTSGISSYNEQFF. CDR3 nucleotide sequence: TGTGCCAGTAGTATAGCGGGGACTAGCGGGATAAGCTCCTACAATGAGCAGTTCTTC. Filled out from reference TRBV19 and TRBJ2-1, the complete variable domain reads DGGITQSPKYLFRKEGQNVTLSCEQNLNHDAMYWYRQDPGQGLRLIYYSQIVNDFQKGDIAEGYSVSREKKESFPLTVTSAQKNPTAFYLCASSIAGTSGISSYNEQFFGPGTRLTVL.

The chain has TRBV19 and TRBJ1-5; no clear D. Germline V gives CDR1 LNHDA, CDR2 SQIVND (reference sequence). Trimming cost V 1 base and J 1 base, with 8 bases left between them. The CDR3 is 15 amino acids. The CDR3 sequence: CASSIGQFSNQPQHF. CDR3 DNA sequence: TGTGCCAGTAGTATAGGGCAGTTCAGCAATCAGCCCCAGCATTTT.

This clone was seen a single time. The chain uses TRBV6-8 and TRBJ1-6; TRBD1 matches at 7 bases. With V trimmed by 9 bases and J by 8 bases, 10 bases remained unmatched. Germline assignment: CDR1 MNHGY and CDR2 SAAAGT. The CDR3 is made up of 14 amino acids. CDR3 nucleotide sequence: TGTGCCAGAGAAGGGACAGCAGGGGATTCACCCCTCCACTTT. Its protein is CAREGTAGDSPLHF.

This chain joins TRBV3-1 (or the pseudogene TRBV3-2) and TRBJ1-2; 8 bases are a match to TRBD1. This CDR3 contains 15 residues. V gave up 4 bases and J gave up 7 bases; unmatched junction bases: 11. Germline V gene data show CDR1 as LGHDT and CDR2 as YNNKEL (reference sequence). The CDR3 protein is CASSLSGTGITGYTF. The DNA for the CDR3 is TGTGCCAGCAGCCTATCGGGGACAGGAATTACTGGCTACACCTTC.

Only one count was recorded for this clone. The chain uses TRBV30 and TRBJ2-3; 13 nucleotides align to TRBD2. The CDR3 totals 13 residues. Germline trimming cut 7 bases from V and 4 bases from J; bases unmatched to any gene: 2. Germline V CDR1 and CDR2: GTSNPN, SVGIG (reference sequence). CDR3 nucleotide sequence: TGTGCCTCGGGACTAGCGGGGCCAGATACGCAGTATTTT. Protein product: CASGLAGPDTQYF.

This clone was counted only a few times. Other DNA variants within this sample encode the same CDR3. The chain combines TRBV4-3 with TRBJ1-6; weak D call: TRBD1 (5 bases). The CDR3 spans 15 residues. CDR1 is LGHNA and CDR2 is YSLEER in the germline V gene. Trimming removed 0 bases at V and 10 bases at J, with 13 bases between. CDR3 sequence (DNA): TGCGCCAGCAGCCAAGATGGGCAGGGTGGCTCACCCCTCCACTTT. The encoded protein is CASSQDGQGGSPLHF.

Only one count was recorded for this clone. V is TRBV28 and J is TRBJ2-1, with a tentative D call TRBD2 (5 bases). This CDR3 contains 14 residues. V gave up 6 bases and J gave up 4 bases, with 13 bases separating them. The germline gives CDR1 MDHEN, CDR2 SYDVKM. DNA for the CDR3: TGTGCCAGCAGACCGGGATCACCGTACAATGAGCAGTTCTTC. Translation gives CASRPGSPYNEQFF.

CDR3 bases: TGTGCCAGCAGCCGTCAAAAGGGGGGGTCCTACGAGCAGTACTTC. Protein: CASSRQKGGSYEQYF. The rearrangement links TRBV3-1 (or the pseudogene TRBV3-2) to TRBJ2-7, with a weak D call TRBD2 (7 bases). Germline assignment: CDR1 LGHDT and CDR2 YNNKEL (reference sequence). CDR3 length: 15 residues. V dropped 4 bases and J dropped 1 base, with 14 bases sitting between them.